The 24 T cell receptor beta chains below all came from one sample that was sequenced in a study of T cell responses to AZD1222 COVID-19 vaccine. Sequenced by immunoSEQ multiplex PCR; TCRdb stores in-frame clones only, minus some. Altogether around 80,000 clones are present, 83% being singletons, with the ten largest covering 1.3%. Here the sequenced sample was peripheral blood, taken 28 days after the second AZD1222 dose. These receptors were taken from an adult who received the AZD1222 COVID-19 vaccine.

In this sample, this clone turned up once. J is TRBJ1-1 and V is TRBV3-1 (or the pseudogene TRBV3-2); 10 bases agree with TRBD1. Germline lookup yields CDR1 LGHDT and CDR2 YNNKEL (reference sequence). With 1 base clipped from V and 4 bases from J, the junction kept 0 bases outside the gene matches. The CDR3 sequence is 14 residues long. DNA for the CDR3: TGTGCCAGCAGCCAAGGGGACAGGGGCACTGAAGCTTTCTTT. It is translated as CASSQGDRGTEAFF.

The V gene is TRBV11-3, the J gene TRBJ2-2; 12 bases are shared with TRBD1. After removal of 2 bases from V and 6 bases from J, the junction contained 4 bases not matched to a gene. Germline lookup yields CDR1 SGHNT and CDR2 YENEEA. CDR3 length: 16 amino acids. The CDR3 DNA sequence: TGTGCCAGCAGCTTAACCGGGACAGGGGGCTCCGGGGAGCTGTTTTTT. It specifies CASSLTGTGGSGELFF.

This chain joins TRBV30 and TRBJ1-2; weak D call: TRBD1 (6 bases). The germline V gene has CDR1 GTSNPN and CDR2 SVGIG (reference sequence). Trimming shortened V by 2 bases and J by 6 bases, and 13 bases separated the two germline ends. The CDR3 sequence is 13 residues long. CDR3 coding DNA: TGTGCCTGGAGTAGAGACAGGATAGATGGCTACACCTTC. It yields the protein CAWSRDRIDGYTF.

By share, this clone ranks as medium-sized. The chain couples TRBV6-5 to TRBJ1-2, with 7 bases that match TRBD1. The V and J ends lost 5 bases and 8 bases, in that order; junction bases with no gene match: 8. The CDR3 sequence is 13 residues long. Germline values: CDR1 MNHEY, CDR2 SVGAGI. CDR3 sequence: CASSPRQGGGYTF. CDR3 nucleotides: TGTGCCAGCAGTCCACGACAGGGTGGCGGCTACACCTTC.

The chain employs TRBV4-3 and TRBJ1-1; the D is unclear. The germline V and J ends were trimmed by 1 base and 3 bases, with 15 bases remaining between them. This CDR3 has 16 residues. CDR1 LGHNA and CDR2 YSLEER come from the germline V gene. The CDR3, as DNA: TGCGCCAGCAGCCAAGGTCCTGAGGTTGGGTACACTGAAGCTTTCTTT. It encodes CASSQGPEVGYTEAFF.

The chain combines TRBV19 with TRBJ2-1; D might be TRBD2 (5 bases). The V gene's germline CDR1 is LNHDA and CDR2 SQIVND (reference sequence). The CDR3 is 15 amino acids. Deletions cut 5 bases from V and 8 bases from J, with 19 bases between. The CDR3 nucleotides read TGTGCCAGTAGTCCCTGGATGAGGGCCAGGCATGAGCAGTTCTTC. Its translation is CASSPWMRARHEQFF.

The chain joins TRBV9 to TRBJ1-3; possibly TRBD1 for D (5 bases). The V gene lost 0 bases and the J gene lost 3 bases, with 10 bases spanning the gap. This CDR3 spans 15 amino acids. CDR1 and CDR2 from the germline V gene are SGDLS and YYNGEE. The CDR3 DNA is TGTGCCAGCAGCGTAGATATACAGGATGGAAACACCATATATTTT. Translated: CASSVDIQDGNTIYF.

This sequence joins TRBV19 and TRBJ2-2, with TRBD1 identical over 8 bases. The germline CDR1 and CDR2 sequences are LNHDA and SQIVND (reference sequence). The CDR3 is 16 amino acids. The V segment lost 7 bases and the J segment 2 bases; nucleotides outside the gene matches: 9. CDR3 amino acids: CASKITDRVNTGELFF. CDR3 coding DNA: TGTGCCAGTAAGATTACGGACAGGGTCAACACCGGGGAGCTGTTTTTT.

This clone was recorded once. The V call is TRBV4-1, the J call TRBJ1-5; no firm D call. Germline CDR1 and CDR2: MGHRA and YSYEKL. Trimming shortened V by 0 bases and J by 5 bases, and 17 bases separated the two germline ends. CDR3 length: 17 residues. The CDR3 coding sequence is TGCGCCAGCAGCCAAGAGGTGTCCCAATTCAGCGATCAGCCCCAGCATTTT. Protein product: CASSQEVSQFSDQPQHF.

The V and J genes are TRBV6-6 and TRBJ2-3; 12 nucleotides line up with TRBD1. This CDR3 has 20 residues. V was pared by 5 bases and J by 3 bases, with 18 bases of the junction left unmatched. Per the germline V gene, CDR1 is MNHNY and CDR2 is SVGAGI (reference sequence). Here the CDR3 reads CASSPPPGQGAQFETDTQYF. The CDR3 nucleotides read TGTGCCAGCAGTCCCCCTCCGGGACAGGGGGCGCAATTTGAAACAGATACGCAGTATTTT.

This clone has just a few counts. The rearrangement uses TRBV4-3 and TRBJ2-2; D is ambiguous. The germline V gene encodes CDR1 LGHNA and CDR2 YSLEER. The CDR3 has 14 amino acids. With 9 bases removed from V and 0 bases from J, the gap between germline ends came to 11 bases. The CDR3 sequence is CASRLFTNTGELFF. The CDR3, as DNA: TGCGCCAGTAGACTTTTTACGAACACCGGGGAGCTGTTTTTT.

CDR3 in DNA: TGTGCCAGCAGCCCCGTTTGGGCGGACGAGGACTATGGCTACACCTTC. Translated: CASSPVWADEDYGYTF. The genes are TRBV11-3 and TRBJ1-2; D unclear. Per germline, CDR1 SGHNT and CDR2 YENEEA. V was shortened by 5 bases and J by 3 bases, with 19 bases between the two germline ends. This CDR3 comprises 16 residues.

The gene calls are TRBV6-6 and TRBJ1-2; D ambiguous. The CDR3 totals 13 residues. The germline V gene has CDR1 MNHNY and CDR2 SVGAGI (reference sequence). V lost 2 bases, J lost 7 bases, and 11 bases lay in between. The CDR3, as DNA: TGTGCCAGCAGTTACCTCGACTTCTCTGGCTACACCTTC. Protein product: CASSYLDFSGYTF.

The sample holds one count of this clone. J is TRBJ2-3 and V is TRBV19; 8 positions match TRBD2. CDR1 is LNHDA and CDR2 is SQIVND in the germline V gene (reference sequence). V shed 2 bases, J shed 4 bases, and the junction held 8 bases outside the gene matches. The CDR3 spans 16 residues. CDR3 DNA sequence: TGTGCCAGTAGTATAACTAGCGGAGGGACGGCAGATACGCAGTATTTT. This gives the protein CASSITSGGTADTQYF.

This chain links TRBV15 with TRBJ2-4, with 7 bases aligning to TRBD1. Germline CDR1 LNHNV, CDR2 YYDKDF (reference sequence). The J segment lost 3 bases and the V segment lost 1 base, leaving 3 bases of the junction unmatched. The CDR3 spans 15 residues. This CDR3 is CATSRADRDKNIQYF. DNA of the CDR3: TGTGCCACCAGCAGAGCAGACAGGGACAAAAACATTCAGTACTTC.

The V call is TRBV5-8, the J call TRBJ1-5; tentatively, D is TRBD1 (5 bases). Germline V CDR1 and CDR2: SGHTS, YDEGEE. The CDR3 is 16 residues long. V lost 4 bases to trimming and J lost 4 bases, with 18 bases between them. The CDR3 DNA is TGTGCCAGCAGCAACCAAGACGGGGGATTTAATCAGCCCCAGCATTTT. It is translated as CASSNQDGGFNQPQHF.

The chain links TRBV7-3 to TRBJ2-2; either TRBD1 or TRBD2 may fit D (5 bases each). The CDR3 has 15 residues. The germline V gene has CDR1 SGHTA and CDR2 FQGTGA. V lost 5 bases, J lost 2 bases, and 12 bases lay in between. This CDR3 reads CASSPSGPNTGELFF. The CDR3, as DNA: TGTGCCAGCAGCCCGTCGGGACCAAACACCGGGGAGCTGTTTTTT.

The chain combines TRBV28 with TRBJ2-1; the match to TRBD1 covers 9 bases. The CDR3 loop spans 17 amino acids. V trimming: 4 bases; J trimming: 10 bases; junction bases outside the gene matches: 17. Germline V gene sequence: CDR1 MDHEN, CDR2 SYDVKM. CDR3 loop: CASSSQLRDRDPWEQFF. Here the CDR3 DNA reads TGTGCCAGCAGTTCACAATTACGGGACAGGGACCCGTGGGAGCAGTTCTTC.

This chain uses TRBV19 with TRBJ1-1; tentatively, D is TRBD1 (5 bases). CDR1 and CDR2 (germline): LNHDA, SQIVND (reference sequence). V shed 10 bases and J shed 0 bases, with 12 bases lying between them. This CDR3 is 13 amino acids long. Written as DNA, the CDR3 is TGTGCCATCCGGGACTCTTTGAACACTGAAGCTTTCTTT. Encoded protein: CAIRDSLNTEAFF.

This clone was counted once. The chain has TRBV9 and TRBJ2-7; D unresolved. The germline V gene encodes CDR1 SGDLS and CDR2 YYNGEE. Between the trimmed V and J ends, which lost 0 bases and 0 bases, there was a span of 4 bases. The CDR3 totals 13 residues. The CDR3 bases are TGTGCCAGCAGCGTAGAAGGCTCCTACGAGCAGTACTTC. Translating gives CASSVEGSYEQYF.

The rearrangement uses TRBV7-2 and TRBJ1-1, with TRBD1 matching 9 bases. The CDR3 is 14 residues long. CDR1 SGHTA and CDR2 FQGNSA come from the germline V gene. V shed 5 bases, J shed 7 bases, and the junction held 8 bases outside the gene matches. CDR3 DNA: TGTGCCAGCAGCCTTCATAGGACAGGGGTTGAAGCTTTCTTT. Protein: CASSLHRTGVEAFF. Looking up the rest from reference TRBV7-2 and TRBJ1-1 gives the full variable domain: GAGVSQSPSNKVTEKGKDVELRCDPISGHTALYWYRQSLGQGLEFLIYFQGNSAPDKSGLPSDRFSAERTGGSVSTLTIQRTQQEDSAVYLCASSLHRTGVEAFFGQGTRLTVV.

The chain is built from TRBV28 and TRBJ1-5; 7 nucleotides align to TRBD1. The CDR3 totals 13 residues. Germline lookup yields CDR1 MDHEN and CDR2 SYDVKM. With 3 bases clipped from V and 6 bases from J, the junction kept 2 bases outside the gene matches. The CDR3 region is CASSLGQSQPQHF. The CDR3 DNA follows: TGTGCCAGCAGTTTGGGACAGTCTCAGCCCCAGCATTTT.

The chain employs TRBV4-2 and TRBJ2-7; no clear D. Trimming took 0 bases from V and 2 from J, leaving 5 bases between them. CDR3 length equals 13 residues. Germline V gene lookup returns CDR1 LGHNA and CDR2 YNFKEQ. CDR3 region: CASSQDQPYEQYF. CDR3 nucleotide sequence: TGTGCCAGCAGCCAAGACCAGCCCTACGAGCAGTACTTC.

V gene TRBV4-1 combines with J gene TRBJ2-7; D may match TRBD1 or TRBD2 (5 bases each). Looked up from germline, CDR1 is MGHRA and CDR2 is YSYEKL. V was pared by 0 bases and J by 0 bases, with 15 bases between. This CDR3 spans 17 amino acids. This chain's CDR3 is CASSQDKGAGASYEQYF. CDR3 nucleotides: TGCGCCAGCAGCCAAGATAAAGGGGCGGGCGCCTCCTACGAGCAGTACTTC.